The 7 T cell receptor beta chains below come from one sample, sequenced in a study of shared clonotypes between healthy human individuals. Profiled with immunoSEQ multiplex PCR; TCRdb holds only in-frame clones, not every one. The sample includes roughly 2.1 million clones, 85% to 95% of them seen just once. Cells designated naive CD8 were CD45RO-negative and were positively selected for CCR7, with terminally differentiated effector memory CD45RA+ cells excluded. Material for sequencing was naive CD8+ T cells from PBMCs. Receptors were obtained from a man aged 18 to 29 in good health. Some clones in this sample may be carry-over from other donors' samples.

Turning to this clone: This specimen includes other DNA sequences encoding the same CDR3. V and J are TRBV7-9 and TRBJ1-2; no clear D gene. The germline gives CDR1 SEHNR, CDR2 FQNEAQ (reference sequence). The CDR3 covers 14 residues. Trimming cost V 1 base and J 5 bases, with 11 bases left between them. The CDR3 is CASSLDPRGYGYTF. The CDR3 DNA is TGTGCCAGCAGCTTAGATCCCCGAGGGTATGGCTACACCTTC.

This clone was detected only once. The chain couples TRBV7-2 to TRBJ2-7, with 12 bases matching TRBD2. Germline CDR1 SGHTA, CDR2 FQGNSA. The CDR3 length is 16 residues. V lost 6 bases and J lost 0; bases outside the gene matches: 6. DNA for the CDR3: TGTGCCAGCAGTTCGGGACTAGCGGGTAGCTCCTACGAGCAGTACTTC. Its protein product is CASSSGLAGSSYEQYF.

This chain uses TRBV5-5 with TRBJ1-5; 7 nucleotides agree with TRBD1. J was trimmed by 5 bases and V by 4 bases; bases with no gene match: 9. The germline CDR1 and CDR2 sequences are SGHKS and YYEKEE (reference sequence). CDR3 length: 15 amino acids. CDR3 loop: CASSLSRDSHQPQHF. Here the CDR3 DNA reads TGTGCCAGCAGCCTAAGCCGGGACAGCCATCAGCCCCAGCATTTT.

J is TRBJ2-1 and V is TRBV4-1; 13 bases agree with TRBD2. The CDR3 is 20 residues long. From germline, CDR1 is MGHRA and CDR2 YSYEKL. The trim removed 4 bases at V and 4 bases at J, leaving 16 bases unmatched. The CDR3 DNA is TGCGCCAGCAGCCCGAGAGCTAGACTAGCGGGAGGTGGCACATACAATGAGCAGTTCTTC. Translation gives CASSPRARLAGGGTYNEQFF.

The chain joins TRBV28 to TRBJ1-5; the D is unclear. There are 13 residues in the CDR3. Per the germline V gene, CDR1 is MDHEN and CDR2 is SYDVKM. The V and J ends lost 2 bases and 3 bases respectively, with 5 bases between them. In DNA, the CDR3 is TGTGCCAGCAGTTTAGCGATCAATCAGCCCCAGCATTTT. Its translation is CASSLAINQPQHF.

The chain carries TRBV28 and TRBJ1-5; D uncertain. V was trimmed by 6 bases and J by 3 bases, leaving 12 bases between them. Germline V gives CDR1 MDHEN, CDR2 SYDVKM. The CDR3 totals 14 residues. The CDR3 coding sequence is TGTGCCAGCAGGAGATGGGGAGACAATCAGCCCCAGCATTTT. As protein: CASRRWGDNQPQHF.

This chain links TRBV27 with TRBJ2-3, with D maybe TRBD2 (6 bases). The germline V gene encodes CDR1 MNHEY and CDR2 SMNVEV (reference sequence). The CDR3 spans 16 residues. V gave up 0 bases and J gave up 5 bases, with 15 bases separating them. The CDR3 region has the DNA TGTGCCAGCAGTTTATCTTCGGGGGATTGGGTAGATACGCAGTATTTT. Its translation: CASSLSSGDWVDTQYF.